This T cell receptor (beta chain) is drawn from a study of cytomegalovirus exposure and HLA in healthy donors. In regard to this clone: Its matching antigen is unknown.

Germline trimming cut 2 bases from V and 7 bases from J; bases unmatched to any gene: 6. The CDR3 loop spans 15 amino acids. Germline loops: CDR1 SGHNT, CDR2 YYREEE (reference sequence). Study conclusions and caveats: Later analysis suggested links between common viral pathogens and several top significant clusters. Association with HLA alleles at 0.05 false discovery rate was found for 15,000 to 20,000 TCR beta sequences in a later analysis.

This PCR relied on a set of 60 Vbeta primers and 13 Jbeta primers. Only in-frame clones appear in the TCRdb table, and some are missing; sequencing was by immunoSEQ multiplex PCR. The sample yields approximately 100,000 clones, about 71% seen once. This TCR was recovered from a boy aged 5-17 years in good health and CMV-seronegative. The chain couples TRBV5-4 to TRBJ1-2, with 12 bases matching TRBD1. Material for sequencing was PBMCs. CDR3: CASSFYRDRGLGYTF. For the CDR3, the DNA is TGTGCCAGCAGCTTCTACCGGGACAGGGGGCTTGGCTACACCTTC. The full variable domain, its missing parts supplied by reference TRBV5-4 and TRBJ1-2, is ETGVTQSPTHLIKTRGQQVTLRCSSQSGHNTVSWYQQALGQGPQFIFQYYREEENGRGNFPPRFSGLQFPNYSSELNVNALELDDSALYLCASSFYRDRGLGYTFGSGTRLTVV.